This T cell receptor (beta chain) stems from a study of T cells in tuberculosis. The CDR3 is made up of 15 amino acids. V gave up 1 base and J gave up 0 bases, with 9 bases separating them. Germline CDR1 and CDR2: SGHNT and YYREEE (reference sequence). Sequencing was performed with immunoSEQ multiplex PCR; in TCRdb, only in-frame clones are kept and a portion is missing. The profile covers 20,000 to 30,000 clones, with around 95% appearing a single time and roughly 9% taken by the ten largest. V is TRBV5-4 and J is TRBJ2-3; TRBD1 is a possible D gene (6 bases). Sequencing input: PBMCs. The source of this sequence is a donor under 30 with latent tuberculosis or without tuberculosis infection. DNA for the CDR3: TGTGCCAGCAGCTTGAAGGGGGTTAGCACAGATACGCAGTATTTT. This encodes CASSLKGVSTDTQYF.